This passage covers 25 T cell receptor beta chains from one sample sequenced in a study of T cell clones after liver transplantation. Produced via immunoSEQ multiplex PCR; TCRdb's table is partial and in-frame only. The profile shows 53,000 or so clones, 84% of them singletons. This material consisted of CD4+ T cells from blood, taken before liver transplant. Source of these receptors: a human donor who received a liver transplant.

The V call is TRBV14, the J call TRBJ2-1; TRBD1 aligns across 9 bases. Germline V CDR1 and CDR2: SGHDN, FVKESK. The CDR3 loop spans 16 amino acids. With 0 bases clipped from V and 9 bases from J, the junction kept 9 bases outside the gene matches. DNA for the CDR3: TGTGCCAGCAGCCAAGATCCGGGACAGGGATTTCGTGAGCAGTTCTTC. This translates into CASSQDPGQGFREQFF.

This chain joins TRBV10-3 and TRBJ1-2; 9 bases match TRBD1. J was trimmed by 0 bases and V by 6 bases; bases with no gene match: 20. The CDR3 runs 20 residues. Germline V gene data show CDR1 as ENHRY and CDR2 as SYGVKD. CDR3 loop: CAIRQSAGTGLLAANYGYTF. DNA for the CDR3: TGTGCCATCAGACAGAGCGCCGGGACAGGGCTCCTTGCAGCTAACTATGGCTACACCTTC.

The chain is built from TRBV7-2 and TRBJ1-1; no reliable D call. Germline CDR1 and CDR2: SGHTA and FQGNSA. The CDR3 extends over 14 amino acids. V was clipped by 4 bases and J by 1 base, with 10 bases between them. Here the CDR3 DNA reads TGTGCCAGCAGCTGGAGGACGGCGAACACTGAAGCTTTCTTT. Protein: CASSWRTANTEAFF.

This sequence joins TRBV7-2 and TRBJ2-2, with 7 bases that match TRBD1. J lost 5 bases, V lost 5 bases, and 5 bases had no gene match. In germline, CDR1 is SGHTA, CDR2 FQGNSA. The CDR3 is made up of 14 amino acids. Written as DNA, the CDR3 is TGTGCCAGCAGCCAGGGACAGACTACCGGGGAGCTGTTTTTT. The encoded protein is CASSQGQTTGELFF.

The chain joins TRBV19 to TRBJ2-1; the D gene is possibly TRBD2 (6 bases). Looked up from germline, CDR1 is LNHDA and CDR2 is SQIVND (reference sequence). The CDR3 consists of 16 residues. The ends were cut back, 6 bases at V and 0 bases at J, with 15 bases in the middle. The CDR3 here is CASRGRKGPSYNEQFF. In DNA form, the CDR3 reads TGTGCCAGTAGGGGGAGGAAGGGGCCCTCCTACAATGAGCAGTTCTTC.

The chain couples TRBV6-5 to TRBJ1-4, with D possibly TRBD1 on 5 matching bases. The CDR3 is 14 amino acids. Per the germline V gene, CDR1 is MNHEY and CDR2 is SVGAGI. Trimming took 6 bases from V and 8 from J, leaving 16 bases between them. The CDR3 DNA follows: TGTGCCAGCAGCCATTTCGGACGGGGGGAAAAACTGTTTTTT. Residues: CASSHFGRGEKLFF.

The rearrangement uses TRBV6-1 and TRBJ2-5; D not certain. The CDR3 is 14 amino acids. V was shortened by 1 base and J by 2 bases, with 8 bases between the two germline ends. Germline V gives CDR1 MNHNS, CDR2 SASEGT. In nucleotides, the CDR3 is TGTGCCAGCAGTGAAGTGGGCAGGCAAGAGACCCAGTACTTC. Translating gives CASSEVGRQETQYF.

The rearrangement joins TRBV18 to TRBJ1-4; possible D gene TRBD1, 5 bases. V was cut by 2 bases and J by 8 bases, with 12 bases left in between. Germline V lookup: CDR1 KGHSH, CDR2 LQKENI. CDR3 length: 14 amino acids. For the CDR3, the DNA is TGTGCCAGCTCACCAGGGGCCCCTTTAGAAAAACTGTTTTTT. It specifies CASSPGAPLEKLFF.

The chain recombines TRBV5-1 with TRBJ2-7; no reliable D call. CDR1 is SGHRS and CDR2 is YFSETQ in the germline V gene. Trimming took 0 bases from V and 5 from J, leaving 9 bases between them. This CDR3 is 13 amino acids long. The CDR3 sequence is CASSLGPRNEQYF. CDR3 sequence (DNA): TGCGCCAGCAGCTTGGGCCCCAGGAACGAGCAGTACTTC.

This clone was seen a handful of times. The chain couples TRBV5-1 to TRBJ1-3; 12 bases line up with TRBD1. Germline trimming cut 0 bases from V and 4 bases from J; bases unmatched to any gene: 2. Per the germline V gene, CDR1 is SGHRS and CDR2 is YFSETQ. The CDR3 has 16 residues. DNA for the CDR3: TGCGCCAGCAGCTTGGAAGGGACAGGGGGCGGAAACACCATATATTTT. This codes for CASSLEGTGGGNTIYF.

This rearrangement joins TRBV19 to TRBJ1-2, with unresolved D. The V end was cut by 3 bases, the J end by 8 bases, with 16 bases between. Germline V gives CDR1 LNHDA, CDR2 SQIVND (reference sequence). The CDR3 covers 14 residues. The CDR3 sequence is CASSIDNARKGYTF. Here the CDR3 DNA reads TGTGCCAGTAGTATTGATAACGCCCGGAAGGGCTACACCTTC. Based on the CDR3 plus reference TRBV19 and TRBJ1-2, the full variable domain is DGGITQSPKYLFRKEGQNVTLSCEQNLNHDAMYWYRQDPGQGLRLIYYSQIVNDFQKGDIAEGYSVSREKKESFPLTVTSAQKNPTAFYLCASSIDNARKGYTFGSGTRLTVV.

The chain uses TRBV29-1 and TRBJ2-3; 8 bases line up with TRBD1. Germline CDR1 and CDR2: SQVTM and ANQGSEA. This CDR3 is 14 amino acids long. After removal of 6 bases from V and 0 bases from J, the junction contained 5 bases not matched to a gene. CDR3 DNA: TGCAGCGTCGGACAGGGTGGGAGCACAGATACGCAGTATTTT. It encodes CSVGQGGSTDTQYF.

The rearrangement uses TRBV9 and TRBJ2-2, with 11 bases matching TRBD2. CDR3 size: 17 residues. The V segment lost 0 bases and the J segment 2 bases; nucleotides outside the gene matches: 3. CDR1 is SGDLS, CDR2 YYNGEE, per germline. The CDR3 nucleotides are TGTGCCAGCAGCGTAGGGCTAGCGGGGGGAAACACCGGGGAGCTGTTTTTT. It encodes CASSVGLAGGNTGELFF. The variable domain in full, completed from reference TRBV9 and TRBJ2-2, reads DSGVTQTPKHLITATGQRVTLRCSPRSGDLSVYWYQQSLDQGLQFLIQYYNGEERAKGNILERFSAQQFPDLHSELNLSSLELGDSALYFCASSVGLAGGNTGELFFGEGSRLTVL.

This clone was seen more than once but under ten times. The V call is TRBV5-5, the J call TRBJ2-7, with D maybe TRBD1 (5 bases). This CDR3 has 13 residues. The germline V and J ends were trimmed by 2 bases and 2 bases, with 8 bases remaining between them. Germline V lookup: CDR1 SGHKS, CDR2 YYEKEE (reference sequence). The CDR3 is CASSFQGPYEQYF. The CDR3, as DNA: TGTGCCAGCAGCTTCCAGGGTCCCTACGAGCAGTACTTC.

J is TRBJ1-1 and V is TRBV29-1, with a possible D match to TRBD1 (5 bases). With 4 bases removed from V and 4 bases from J, the gap between germline ends came to 19 bases. There are 15 residues in the CDR3. Germline V lookup: CDR1 SQVTM, CDR2 ANQGSEA. CDR3 sequence reads: CSVGPAYGGVTEAFF. DNA of the CDR3: TGCAGCGTTGGCCCGGCTTATGGGGGAGTCACTGAAGCTTTCTTT.

The chain recombines TRBV5-1 with TRBJ2-3; D ambiguous. There are 15 residues in the CDR3. Germline assignment: CDR1 SGHRS and CDR2 YFSETQ. Trimming cost V 0 bases and J 0 bases, with 8 bases left between them. The chain's CDR3 is CASSLDSPSTDTQYF. The CDR3 DNA sequence: TGCGCCAGCAGCTTGGACAGCCCTAGCACAGATACGCAGTATTTT. Full variable domain (remainder filled in from reference TRBV5-1 and TRBJ2-3): KAGVTQTPRYLIKTRGQQVTLSCSPISGHRSVSWYQQTPGQGLQFLFEYFSETQRNKGNFPGRFSGRQFSNSRSEMNVSTLELGDSALYLCASSLDSPSTDTQYFGPGTRLTVL.

The chain has TRBV5-5 and TRBJ1-4, with 7 positions matching TRBD1. The CDR3 extends over 15 amino acids. CDR1 is SGHKS, CDR2 YYEKEE, per germline (reference sequence). V shed 4 bases, J shed 8 bases, and the junction held 11 bases outside the gene matches. This CDR3 reads CASSPPGQLVEKLFF. CDR3 bases: TGTGCCAGCAGCCCCCCGGGACAGCTAGTCGAAAAACTGTTTTTT.

The chain joins TRBV12-5 to TRBJ2-6, with 12 nucleotides matching TRBD1. The J segment lost 1 base and the V segment lost 6 bases, leaving 4 bases of the junction unmatched. This CDR3 has 17 amino acids. Germline V gene sequence: CDR1 LGHNT, CDR2 FRNRAP. This CDR3 reads CASGPGQGASGANVLTF. CDR3 nucleotides: TGTGCTAGTGGCCCGGGACAGGGGGCATCTGGGGCCAACGTCCTGACTTTC.

CDR3 in amino acids: CASSTGTGNEKLFF. CDR3 DNA: TGTGCCAGCAGCACCGGGACAGGGAATGAAAAACTGTTTTTT. The genes are TRBV5-4 and TRBJ1-4; the match to TRBD1 covers 9 bases. Trimming cost V 4 bases and J 5 bases; bases outside gene matches: 3. The CDR3 extends over 14 amino acids. Germline lookup yields CDR1 SGHNT and CDR2 YYREEE (reference sequence).

The J gene is TRBJ1-2, the V gene TRBV5-4; 7 bases are a match to TRBD1. There are 14 residues in the CDR3. CDR1 is SGHNT, CDR2 YYREEE, per germline (reference sequence). The V gene end was trimmed by 4 bases and the J gene end by 1 base; junction bases not matched to a gene: 4. CDR3 bases: TGTGCCAGCAGCGACGGGACAGTTAACTATGGCTACACCTTC. Its protein is CASSDGTVNYGYTF.

This clone has a single count. The V call is TRBV30, the J call TRBJ1-1; 7 positions match TRBD1. Losses at the gene ends were 3 bases for V and 1 base for J; bases not matched to a gene: 2. This CDR3 comprises 13 residues. Germline values: CDR1 GTSNPN, CDR2 SVGIG (reference sequence). The CDR3 reads CAWRQGRNTEAFF. The DNA for the CDR3 is TGTGCCTGGAGACAGGGGAGGAACACTGAAGCTTTCTTT.

This rearrangement joins TRBV10-3 to TRBJ2-7; 12 bases fit TRBD1. V gave up 6 bases and J gave up 5 bases; unmatched junction bases: 8. This CDR3 spans 15 amino acids. Per germline, CDR1 ENHRY and CDR2 SYGVKD. CDR3 in amino acids: CAIRSGTGGWDEQYF. The CDR3 DNA reads as TGTGCCATCAGATCCGGGACAGGGGGCTGGGACGAGCAGTACTTC.

J is TRBJ2-7 and V is TRBV6-5, with 7 bases fitting TRBD2. V was clipped by 6 bases and J by 5 bases; unmatched bases: 10. The CDR3 has 14 amino acids. Per the germline V gene, CDR1 is MNHEY and CDR2 is SVGAGI. This chain's CDR3 is CASRGSGAVDEQYF. Written as DNA, the CDR3 is TGTGCCAGCAGGGGGAGCGGGGCTGTTGACGAGCAGTACTTC.

The chain is built from TRBV27 and TRBJ1-4; maybe TRBD1 (5 bases). The V end was cut by 4 bases, the J end by 6 bases, with 21 bases between. The CDR3 length is 17 residues. Germline V gene lookup returns CDR1 MNHEY and CDR2 SMNVEV (reference sequence). The CDR3 spells CASSSPGPTLGYEKLFF. The CDR3 bases are TGTGCCAGCAGTTCTCCGGGACCCACCCTCGGATATGAAAAACTGTTTTTT.

The genes are TRBV9 and TRBJ1-4; no clear D. The CDR3 runs to 14 residues. Per the germline V gene, CDR1 is SGDLS and CDR2 is YYNGEE. V lost 0 bases and J lost 3, with 6 bases in between. The chain's CDR3 is CASSVAGSNEKLFF. The DNA of the CDR3 is TGTGCCAGCAGCGTAGCCGGTTCTAATGAAAAACTGTTTTTT.